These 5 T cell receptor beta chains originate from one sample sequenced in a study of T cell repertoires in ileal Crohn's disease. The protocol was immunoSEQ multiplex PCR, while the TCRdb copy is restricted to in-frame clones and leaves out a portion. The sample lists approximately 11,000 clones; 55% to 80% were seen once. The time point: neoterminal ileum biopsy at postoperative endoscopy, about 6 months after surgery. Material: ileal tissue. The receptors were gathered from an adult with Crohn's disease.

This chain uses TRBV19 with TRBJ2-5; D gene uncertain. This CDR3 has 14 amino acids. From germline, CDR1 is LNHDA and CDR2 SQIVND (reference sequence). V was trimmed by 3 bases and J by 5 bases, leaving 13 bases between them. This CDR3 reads CASSIGRLQETQYF. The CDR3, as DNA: TGTGCCAGTAGTATCGGCCGACTCCAGGAGACCCAGTACTTC.

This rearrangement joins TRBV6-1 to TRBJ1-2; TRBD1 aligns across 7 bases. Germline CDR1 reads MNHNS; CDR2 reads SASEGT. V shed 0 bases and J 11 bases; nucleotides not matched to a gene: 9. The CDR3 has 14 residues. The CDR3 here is CASSEAMGTVGYTF. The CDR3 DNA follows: TGTGCCAGCAGTGAAGCGATGGGGACAGTTGGGTACACCTTC.

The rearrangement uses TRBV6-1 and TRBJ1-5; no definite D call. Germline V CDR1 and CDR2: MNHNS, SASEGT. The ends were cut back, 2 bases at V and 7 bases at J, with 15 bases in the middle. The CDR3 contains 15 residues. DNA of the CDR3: TGTGCCAGCAGTGAACTGGCGGGTTTCGGCCAGCCCCAGCATTTT. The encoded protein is CASSELAGFGQPQHF.

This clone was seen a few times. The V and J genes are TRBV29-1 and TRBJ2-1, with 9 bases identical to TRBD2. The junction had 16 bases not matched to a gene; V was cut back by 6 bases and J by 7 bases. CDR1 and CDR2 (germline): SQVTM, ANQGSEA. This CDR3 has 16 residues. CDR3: CSVARTGTSKRNEQFF. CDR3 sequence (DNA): TGCAGCGTAGCGCGAACCGGGACTAGCAAACGAAATGAGCAGTTCTTC.

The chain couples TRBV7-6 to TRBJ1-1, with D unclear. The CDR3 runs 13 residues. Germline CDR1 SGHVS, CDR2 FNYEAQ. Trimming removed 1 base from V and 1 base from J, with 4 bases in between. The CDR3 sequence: CASSLEANTEAFF. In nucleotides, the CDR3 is TGTGCCAGCAGCTTAGAAGCGAACACTGAAGCTTTCTTT.